In this sample, the clone carrying this TCR beta chain turned up a few times. A read error may account for a junction end that differs from germline. The CDR3 has 13 residues. Per the germline V gene, CDR1 is MDHEN and CDR2 is SYDVKM. Every bit of the isolated RNA underwent reverse transcription, so sequencing read expressed TCRB transcripts. Repertoires were generated with immunoSEQ multiplex PCR, while TCRdb's copy carries only in-frame clones and drops some. This table holds 300,000 to 350,000 clones, less than 9.5% found once. This entry is derived from a study of beta chain features in type 1 diabetes.

The material sequenced was central memory CD4+ T cells from blood. The receptor's source is a woman aged 18-30 years in good health. The chain couples TRBV28 to TRBJ1-2; TRBD1 agrees at 7 bases. The CDR3 sequence is CASSLFAGTAFAF. CDR3 DNA sequence: TGTGCCAGCAGTTTATTCGCCGGGACAGCGTTCGCCTTC.